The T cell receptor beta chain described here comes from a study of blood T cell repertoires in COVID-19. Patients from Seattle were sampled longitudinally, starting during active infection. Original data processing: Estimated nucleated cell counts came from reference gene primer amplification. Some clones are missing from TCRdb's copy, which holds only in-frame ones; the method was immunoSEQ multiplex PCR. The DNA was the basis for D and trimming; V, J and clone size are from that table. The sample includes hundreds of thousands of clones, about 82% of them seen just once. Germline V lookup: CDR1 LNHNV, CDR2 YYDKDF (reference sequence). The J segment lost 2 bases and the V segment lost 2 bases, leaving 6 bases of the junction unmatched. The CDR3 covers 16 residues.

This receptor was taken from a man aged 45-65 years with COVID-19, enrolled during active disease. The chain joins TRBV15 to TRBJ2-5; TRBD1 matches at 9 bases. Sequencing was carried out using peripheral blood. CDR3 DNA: TGTGCCACCAGCAGATCCCGGGACAGGGAACAAGAGACCCAGTACTTC. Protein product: CATSRSRDREQETQYF.